This TCR beta chain was obtained from a study of blood T cell repertoires in COVID-19. About the study: The cDNA or gDNA used as material had been derived from T cells, B-cell-depleted T cells, or PBMCs.

Assay used: immunoSEQ multiplex PCR; TCRdb lists only in-frame clones, some missing. The sample lists fewer than 500,000 clones, around 90% occurring once. This CDR3 has 13 residues. Germline CDR1 reads LGHDT; CDR2 reads YNNKEL (reference sequence). V was clipped by 4 bases and J by 10 bases; unmatched bases: 7. The sample comprised PBMCs or T cells enriched from blood (not recorded which). The chain joins TRBV3-1 (or the pseudogene TRBV3-2) to TRBJ2-1, with TRBD1 identical over 7 bases. This clonotype was obtained from a woman aged 18-29 years who had recovered from COVID-19. For the CDR3, the DNA is TGTGCCAGCAGCCCTATAAAGACAGGGGAGCAGTTCTTC. Residues: CASSPIKTGEQFF.